This T cell receptor (beta chain) comes out of a study of OX40 agonist ivuxolimab in advanced cancers. At the level of the study: Age averaged around 59 years (range about 20 to 80), and just over 80% were male.

Data came from immunoSEQ multiplex PCR; TCRdb stores just in-frame clones and leaves some out. The sample has over 30,000 clones; about nine tenths are singletons. The CDR3 is 14 amino acids. The V and J ends lost 4 bases and 4 bases, in that order; junction bases with no gene match: 6. Germline CDR1 is GTSNPN and CDR2 is SVGIG (reference sequence). This TCR derives from an adult with an advanced solid tumor such as melanoma, head and neck, liver or kidney cancer. V and J are TRBV30 and TRBJ1-5; 8 positions agree with TRBD1. The sample was CD4+ or CD8+ T cells sorted from blood, taken in a trial of the OX40 agonist ivuxolimab. Here the CDR3 reads CAWTPGGGNQPQHF. DNA of the CDR3: TGTGCCTGGACCCCAGGGGGCGGTAATCAGCCCCAGCATTTT.